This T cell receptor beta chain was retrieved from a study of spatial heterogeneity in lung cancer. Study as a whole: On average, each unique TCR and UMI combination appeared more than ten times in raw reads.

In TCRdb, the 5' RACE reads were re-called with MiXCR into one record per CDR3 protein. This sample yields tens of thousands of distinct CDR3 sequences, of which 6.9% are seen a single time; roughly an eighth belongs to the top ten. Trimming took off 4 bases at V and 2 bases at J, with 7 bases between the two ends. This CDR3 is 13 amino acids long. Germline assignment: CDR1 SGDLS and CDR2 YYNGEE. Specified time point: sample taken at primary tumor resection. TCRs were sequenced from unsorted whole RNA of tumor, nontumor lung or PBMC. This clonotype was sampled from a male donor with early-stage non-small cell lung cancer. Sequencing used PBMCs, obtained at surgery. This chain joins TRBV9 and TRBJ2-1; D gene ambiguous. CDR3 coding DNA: TGTGCCAGCAGCTCGGATGCCTACAATGAGCAGTTCTTC. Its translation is CASSSDAYNEQFF.